This T cell receptor (beta chain) was sequenced in a study of cytomegalovirus exposure and HLA in healthy donors. The V end lost 4 bases, the J end lost 7 bases, and 16 bases lay between the germline ends. The germline gives CDR1 MGHRA, CDR2 YSYEKL. The CDR3 is made up of 14 amino acids. With 60 Vbeta and 13 Jbeta primers, the PCR was carried out. Method: immunoSEQ multiplex PCR; TCRdb's copy keeps in-frame clones and lacks some. The data contain 35,000 to 40,000 clones, around 70% of them singletons. The sample was PBMCs. The clonotype comes from a man aged 25-45 years in good health and CMV-seronegative. The chain employs TRBV4-1 and TRBJ1-2; possible D gene TRBD1, 6 bases. CDR3 residues: CASSPGQPQGGYTF. DNA of the CDR3: TGCGCCAGCAGCCCCGGACAGCCTCAAGGTGGCTACACCTTC.